This T cell receptor beta chain was found in a study of blood T cell repertoires in COVID-19. Original handling: From reference gene primer amplification, estimates of nucleated cell counts were derived. Some clones are missing from TCRdb's copy, which holds only in-frame ones; the method was immunoSEQ multiplex PCR. The V and J calls and the clone size are those of that table, but D and trimming were determined from the DNA. The sample lists about 200,000 clones; around 85% were seen once. Germline lookup yields CDR1 SGDLS and CDR2 YYNGEE. Trimming removed 2 bases at V and 0 bases at J, with 12 bases between. The CDR3 runs to 16 residues.

V usage is TRBV9 and J usage is TRBJ1-3; TRBD1 is a possible D gene (5 bases). The sample taken for sequencing was peripheral blood. This TCR derives from a woman in her fifties or sixties with acute or convalescent COVID-19. The CDR3 bases are TGTGCCAGCAGCGTCCAGACAGCCCTCTCTGGAAACACCATATATTTT. It encodes CASSVQTALSGNTIYF. The complete variable domain, with remaining parts taken from reference TRBV9 and TRBJ1-3, reads DSGVTQTPKHLITATGQRVTLRCSPRSGDLSVYWYQQSLDQGLQFLIQYYNGEERAKGNILERFSAQQFPDLHSELNLSSLELGDSALYFCASSVQTALSGNTIYFGEGSWLTVV.